This TCR beta chain was captured by sequencing in a study of CD8+ T cells in alopecia areata. Regarding the study as a whole: Clonality in the scalp and expanded CD8+ clones ranked among the top 100 were significantly decreased by tofacitinib. With tofacitinib ongoing, many expanded lesional clones persisted in both scalp and blood. Resident alphabeta T cells of normal skin are also sequenced in scalp samples.

On this clone: Its specificity is unknown.

Treatment of the sample: oral pan-JAK inhibitor, 5-10 mg twice daily. TCR sequencing used cDNA made by reverse transcription of extracted RNA. Profiled with immunoSEQ multiplex PCR; TCRdb holds only in-frame clones, not every one. The data show 95,000 to 110,000 clones, more than 75% seen once. The CDR3 sequence is 13 residues long. CDR1 and CDR2 from the germline V gene are SQVTM and ANQGSEA. V was clipped by 5 bases and J by 4 bases, with 11 bases between them. The receptor was isolated from a human donor with alopecia areata. Sequenced here: CD8+ T cells sorted from blood, sampled between weeks 30 and 35, from a patient treated with tofacitinib. The J gene is TRBJ2-2, the V gene TRBV29-1, with D maybe TRBD2 (5 bases). CDR3 DNA: TGCAGCGTTCCGGGGTCCGGCACCGGGGAGCTGTTTTTT. Its protein product is CSVPGSGTGELFF.